This TCR beta chain derives from a study of human T cells and chemical hapten exposure. Study-wide background: 0.01% DPC was applied to the upper back in patch tests, which were read at 6 days. Small differences in pooled library volume mainly drove the variation in TCR yields per sample.

V gave up 4 bases and J gave up 1 base, with 13 bases separating them. The germline V gene has CDR1 SEHNR and CDR2 FQNEAQ (reference sequence). This CDR3 spans 15 amino acids. Time point defined: pre-sensitization, week 0. Treatment meaning: therapeutic diphenylcyclopropenone sensitization with weekly scalp DPC. TCRdb re-derived calls from the RACE reads in MiXCR, one entry per CDR3 protein. Found here are 180,000 or so distinct CDR3 sequences, more than 25% of them singletons; the top ten hold 2.5% to 3.5%. The sequences come from whole blood, collected in connection with sensitization to the hapten diphenylcyclopropenone (DPC). The V gene is TRBV7-9, the J gene TRBJ1-1, with D perhaps TRBD1 (6 bases). The sequence was collected from a young woman with alopecia areata. Some clones in this sample may be carry-over from other donors' samples. The CDR3 bases are TGTGCCAGCAGCTCTACCGGGACAAGGAACACTGAAGCTTTCTTT. It codes for CASSSTGTRNTEAFF.